The source of this TCR beta chain is a study of cytomegalovirus exposure and HLA in healthy donors (dated by TCRdb to the late 2010s). About the study as a whole: An earlier analysis of about 530 of the donors reported 276 Gb of sequence data and 117 million unique TCR beta sequences obtained from around 190 million T cells. An early release covering just under 650 HLA-typed donors comprised about 310 gigabases of sequencing data and around 85 million unique TCR sequences. Among the roughly 390 genotyped donors, more than 70% belonged to the genetic ancestry cluster associated with self-reported Caucasian donors. The aim of the study was to test whether cataloging public T cell receptors could identify signatures of past pathogen exposure. The study profiled the T cell repertoires of 500 to 800 subjects by immunosequencing and related them to cytomegalovirus serostatus. In addition to the first cohort of hundreds of subjects, a separate validation cohort of around 110 different subjects was used. The study combined high-throughput TCR immunosequencing, statistical association of individual TCRs with disease status, and machine learning to predict cytomegalovirus infection status. To study patterns of TCR occurrence, a later analysis re-analyzed previously published TCR beta repertoires from 666 donors and added high-resolution HLA genotyping. The later analysis used no new phenotypic data to find candidate immune exposures, relying instead on TCR beta sequences and their occurrence across donors. To decide whether each TCR beta V gene segment behaved as functional or pseudogenic, an earlier analysis of nearly 600 of the donors relied on high-throughput TCR beta sequencing. Donor age, sex, ethnicity and CMV serostatus were compiled together with the repertoire data. In a later genetic analysis, genome-wide SNP genotypes for about three fifths of the roughly 670 donors were used, and that subset was treated as a discovery cohort. All discovery cohort repertoires had been generated on a single sequencing platform. HLA typing included class I and class II loci at four-digit resolution. The number of typed donors differed by locus: about 620-640 for A, B, C, DRB1 and DQB1; 522 for DQA1; 606 for DPA1; and around 490 for DPB1. Four to six DR-DQ haplotypes were handled as single units for association and clustering because linkage in the cohort was strong. On average, around 240,000 unique TCR beta nucleotide sequences were sequenced per donor among a few hundred genotyped donors of the cohort, with roughly 20% of those sequences being non-productive. Study-wide findings and limitations: In this cohort, only TCR beta chains were sequenced, and detectable features were limited by the absence of alpha or paired-chain data. The authors suggested that the approach could potentially be generalized to other disease states and immunological phenotypes. An earlier analysis of approximately 540 of the donors showed that most TCR beta V segments appeared in productive rearrangements either about 87% or about 30% of the time, which broadly matched IMGT annotations. A later analysis found that HLA-associated TCR beta chains were more clonally expanded and had lower generation probabilities than equally common non-associated chains. A further reported finding was that TCR beta sequences accurately predicted the HLA-A and HLA-B alleles for most subjects in the first cohort. At a false discovery rate of 0.05, a later analysis linked 16,951 TCR beta sequences to specific HLA alleles. A few of the identified cytomegalovirus-associated TCR beta chains were confirmed in vitro to be specific for cytomegalovirus antigens. A later genetic analysis reported fewer N-insertions in productive TCRs among donors in an Asian-associated ancestry cluster than the roughly 690-donor mean. Most CMV-associated TCR beta chains appeared to be HLA-restricted in a later analysis, and the HLA associations seemed to be driven largely by CMV exposure. When HLA alleles, especially DR and DQ, strongly co-occurred, TCR associations were difficult to assign to individual alleles. A later analysis found that TCR association rates varied across HLA loci, with DRB1 alleles showing the most associated TCRs and HLA-C alleles the fewest. The sequencing pipeline was judged likely to have produced a cluster of highly shared sequence variants as a technical artifact. The earlier analysis of approximately 560 of the donors excluded some 16 rarely observed V segments, including chromosome 9 orphons, because counts were too low. For the cohort, immune exposure information was limited to CMV serostatus. Roughly uniform sequencing depth across donors was assumed in presence/absence analyses, although this assumption may not hold. In a later analysis, several top co-occurrence clusters were reported to appear linked to parvovirus B19, influenza, CMV and Epstein-Barr virus. The study listed 150 to 200 TCR beta chains as associated with cytomegalovirus. Some IMGT-functional V segments, including TRBV6-2 and TRBV6-3, could not be distinguished by the 87-base-pair reads and were therefore excluded. The classifier was reported to diagnose cytomegalovirus status with high specificity and sensitivity in both the original and validation cohorts. Most TCR sequences were observed very rarely across donors, whereas some public TCRs were present in many individuals. In a later genetic analysis, a missense DCLRE1C variant was associated with V-gene and J-gene trimming of TCR beta chains, and the association was replicated in an independent cohort. Because HLA typing was unavailable for some donors at each locus, only the typed subset was used in association tests. Correlated functional status among segregating V segments might reflect linkage disequilibrium, but an unknown experimental factor could not be ruled out.

Concerning this clone itself: The antigen it recognizes is unknown. No qualities accompany the bases; no much larger clone lies one base away.

Based on the germline V gene, the CDR1 and CDR2 sequences are LGHNA and YSLEER. Including cysteine and phenylalanine, the CDR3 has 15 amino acids. Of all the DNA, just the CDR3 is kept, 45 bases in frame from base 1. Ends trimmed: V by 1 base, J by 5 bases; bases unmatched to a gene: 7. The cohort was made up of 500 to 850 healthy bone marrow donors. Cohort members were all nominally healthy when sampled, although unrecorded immune exposures were likely present. The donor tested CMV seronegative, placing the donor among the 300 to 450 seronegative members of the cohort. Every donor gave a peripheral blood sample, and the peripheral blood mononuclear cells from that sample were used for TCR beta sequencing. The Qiagen DNeasy Blood Extraction Kit was used to extract genomic DNA from the blood cell samples. Library preparation used the immunoSEQ multiplex PCR assay. The multiplex PCR relied on a mix of 60 forward primers for TCR Vbeta segments and 13 reverse primers for TCR Jbeta segments. A multiplex PCR assay on genomic DNA amplified the CDR3 region of rearranged TCR beta genes. The amplified TCR beta libraries were sequenced on the Illumina HiSeq System as 87-base-pair reads. In the paper's pipeline: A later analysis tallied around 87 million unique TCR beta chains across the 650 to 750 repertoires, and roughly 11 million of those chains were shared by two or more donors. To remove PCR and sequencing errors, raw reads were error-corrected and collapsed into unique sequences using a nearest-neighbor algorithm that merged closely related sequences. CDR3 sequences were aligned to IMGT reference sequences to assign V, D and J gene segments. For a sequence to be retained, at least a six-nucleotide match to both a V gene segment and a J gene segment was required. A rearrangement was called productive if the CDR3 had no stop codons and remained in frame with V and J, and every other rearrangement was called non-productive. CDR3 was defined according to IMGT convention as the region running from the second conserved V-encoded cysteine to the conserved J-encoded phenylalanine. The earlier analysis of about 640 of the donors excluded any sequence lacking an unambiguous match to a single V gene segment. In an earlier analysis of more than 500 of the donors, a V segment was called functional when productive rearrangements were above 56.7%, and segregating when the standard deviation between donors exceeded 5%. To diagnose cytomegalovirus status from the catalog of TCR beta chain sequences, a statistical classification framework was built. In a later analysis, V and J genes were assigned by comparing TCR nucleotide sequences against IMGT/GENE-DB human TR gene sequences. In a later analysis, CDR3 sequences and most-parsimonious VDJ recombination scenarios were assigned using the TCRdist pipeline. In a later analysis, each TCR beta chain was defined by its CDR3 amino acid sequence together with its V-gene family, and reads lacking a unique V-gene family were excluded. In a later analysis, 500 to 650 highly shared, low-generation-probability nucleotide sequences were removed to address suspected cross-contamination and a sequencing artifact. In a later analysis, a clonal expansion index for each public chain was calculated from normalized within-repertoire ranks of inferred template counts. Generation probabilities in a later analysis came from a VDJ recombination model fitted to out-of-frame rearrangements, and those results were checked against IGoR. In a later analysis, hypergeometric tests were used to score TCR-TCR, TCR-HLA and TCR-CMV co-occurrence, with a repertoire-size bias correction applied to TCR pairs. A later analysis estimated false discovery rates by permuting HLA or CMV assignments 20 times. In a later analysis, co-occurring TCRs were grouped with DBSCAN, and TCRdist sequence similarity was added when clustering was performed within HLA-allele-positive subsets. For co-occurrence clustering, repertoires with fewer than 30,000 or more than 120,000 public chains were excluded, along with about five repertoires with anomalous nucleotide sharing. The immuneACCESS repertoire file appears here via TCRdb, limited to in-frame rearrangements. These files lack a portion of the clones; in checked studies, under half of the deficit traces to unresolved V genes, and the cause of the others is not known. The V and J calls and clone size come from that table; D and trimming were worked out from the DNA. The sample table contains 200,000 or so clones; only one count was recorded for approximately 80% of them. The ten largest clonotypes hold roughly 0.097% of the sample.

The receptor was derived from a boy aged 2 to 10 in good health and CMV-seronegative. Sequencing was performed on PBMCs. Recombination connected TRBV4-3 to TRBJ2-5; 7 bases in the middle match TRBD2. The sequence in DNA is TGCGCCAGCAGCCAAGGGTTAGCGGGTTGGGAGACCCAGTACTTC. The resulting protein is CASSQGLAGWETQYF.